This paragraph covers one T cell receptor (beta chain) sequence. Unique molecular identifiers were incorporated during preparation of the TCRbeta library. Via MiXCR, TCRdb re-called the PCR reads, giving one row per CDR3 protein. Of about 690,000 distinct CDR3 sequences listed, 16% are singletons. With 2 bases clipped from V and 0 bases from J, the junction kept 14 bases outside the gene matches. The CDR3 is made up of 20 amino acids. This record comes from a study of T-cell reconstitution after alpha-beta-depleted transplantation in children. The chain combines TRBV12-3 or TRBV12-4 with TRBJ2-1; the match to TRBD2 covers 9 bases. This material consisted of PBMCs from the stem cell graft donor, taken from the stem cell graft. This TCR was recovered from a human donor who donated a stem cell graft to a child with acute myeloid leukemia. CDR3: CASSLPRESRGGGSYNEQFF. In DNA form, the CDR3 reads TGTGCCAGCAGTTTACCGCGCGAAAGTCGCGGGGGGGGCTCCTACAATGAGCAGTTCTTC.